Reported below is one TCR beta chain. This sample was taken from a study of blood T cell repertoires in COVID-19. The table came from immunoSEQ multiplex PCR; TCRdb's copy has only in-frame clones and leaves some out. The sample includes 160,000 or so clones, 81% of them seen just once. This clonotype was obtained from a man between 60 and 75 years old with active or convalescent COVID-19. The material sequenced was peripheral blood.

CDR3: CASSEKGAGLLVQYF. The CDR3 DNA is TGTGCCAGCAGTGAGAAGGGGGCGGGCCTCCTAGTGCAGTACTTC. This chain connects TRBV6-1 to TRBJ2-7; 7 bases fit TRBD1. After removal of 3 bases from V and 9 bases from J, the junction contained 14 bases not matched to a gene. The germline gives CDR1 MNHNS, CDR2 SASEGT. The CDR3 contains 15 residues.